This T cell receptor beta chain was recorded in a study of T cell responses to AZD1222 COVID-19 vaccine. Overall study results and limits: Following two doses of AZD1222, Spike-specific TCR breadth and depth rose. Targets within unmutated variant regions were reportedly found for nearly half of spike-specific TCRs. Possibly, clonal diversity was underestimated; donors were largely white British and included more females. Just a handful of AZD1222 recipients were seropositive at baseline.

The germline V gene encodes CDR1 MNHNS and CDR2 SASEGT. This CDR3 is built from 16 residues. V lost 1 base and J lost 1, with 10 bases in between. TCRdb's table, derived via immunoSEQ multiplex PCR, lists solely in-frame clones and lacks some. The profile shows fewer than 150,000 clones, about 82% of them singletons. Points on this clone: Its cognate antigen is unknown.

This TCR came from an adult who received the AZD1222 COVID-19 vaccine. The rearrangement uses TRBV6-1 and TRBJ1-4; D remains ambiguous. The sample consisted of peripheral blood, taken 28 days after the second AZD1222 dose. The CDR3 region has the DNA TGTGCCAGCAGTGAAGTATTTGTGATAACTAATGAAAAACTGTTTTTT. The encoded protein is CASSEVFVITNEKLFF.